Listed below are T cell receptor beta chains from one sample, sequenced in a study of T cell repertoires in cytomegalovirus infection. TCRdb analysed the reads with MiXCR anew, one entry per CDR3 protein. The sample has hundreds of thousands of distinct CDR3 sequences; roughly 26% are singletons. The sample comprised CD8+ T cells from PBMCs. The receptors originated from a human donor in good health (CMV status not recorded). Some clones in this sample may be carry-over from other donors' samples. Both conserved end residues are part of each CDR3. A D gene is named only where the DNA matches it firmly.

J	D	V	CDR3
TRBJ2-3	.	TRBV7-3	CASSLIRGRMHPQYF
TRBJ2-5	.	TRBV7-6	CASSLTRGGETQYF
TRBJ2-3	TRBD2	TRBV9	CASSGSGEDTQYF
TRBJ2-3	.	TRBV6-6	CASSVPGPDTQYF
TRBJ2-5	TRBD2	TRBV28	CASSLLAGPNQETQYF
TRBJ1-2	.	TRBV14	CASSQVRGPSYGYTF
TRBJ1-3	.	TRBV10-3	CAIKTGTYSGNTIYF
TRBJ1-1	.	TRBV7-2	CASSVNRATEAFF
TRBJ2-5	.	TRBV28	CASRPLKRTYF
TRBJ1-1	.	TRBV19	CASSRPRGRMNTEAFF
TRBJ2-3	.	TRBV2	CASSGGSGTDTQYF
TRBJ1-1	.	TRBV12-3/TRBV12-4	CASSSWTGNAEAFF
TRBJ2-1	TRBD1	TRBV7-6	CASSSSDRGPYNEQFF
TRBJ2-7	.	TRBV2	CASNRGSPYEQYF
TRBJ1-6	.	TRBV2	CAYLGGMANSPLHF
TRBJ2-1	TRBD2	TRBV3-1	CASSWGISHRTSGGPYNEQLF
TRBJ2-1	TRBD2	TRBV18	CASSPPGLEGNEQFF
TRBJ2-1	.	TRBV14	CASSQNFAEPNNEQFF
TRBJ2-7	TRBD1	TRBV7-8	CASSSDRSYEQYF
TRBJ1-3	.	TRBV6-2/TRBV6-3	CASTESIRLAGNTIYF
TRBJ1-1	TRBD1	TRBV29-1	CSARQGDTEAFF
TRBJ2-7	TRBD2	TRBV5-4	CASSLSGLAGEQYF
TRBJ2-1	TRBD2	TRBV15	CATSSGGVFEQFF
TRBJ2-6	.	TRBV7-9	CASSPRFSGANVLTF
TRBJ2-7	TRBD1	TRBV4-1	CASSPTGQGPYF
TRBJ2-1	.	TRBV6-4	CASSAGVLSSYNEQFF
TRBJ1-2	TRBD1	TRBV13	CASSPEQGGDGYTF
TRBJ2-1	.	TRBV14	CASSQDRATLSYNEQFF
TRBJ2-1	.	TRBV7-2	CASSSRGGVGNEQFF
TRBJ1-6	.	TRBV7-6	CASSGLTGLNSPLHF
TRBJ2-7	.	TRBV28	CASSSVRGVRYEQYF
TRBJ2-2	.	TRBV19	CASRTWDIDHGELFF
TRBJ2-5	.	TRBV7-9	CASSLSTGQETQYF
TRBJ1-1	.	TRBV6-1	CASIGAEAFF
TRBJ1-2	.	TRBV24-1	CATSDKWGDGYTF
TRBJ1-1	.	TRBV12-3/TRBV12-4	CASSVGPGSEAFF
TRBJ2-5	.	TRBV20-1	CSARDLRGETQYF
TRBJ2-7	TRBD1	TRBV19	CASTPRTGDIYEQYF
TRBJ1-5	.	TRBV5-8	CASSLGLGATSNQPQHF
TRBJ1-2	.	TRBV28	CASSFGEGYYGYTF